This T cell receptor (beta chain) was sequenced in a study of neurological immune-mediated disorders. Each TCR transcript was tagged with a 10-nucleotide random UMI during 5'RACE. TCRdb analysed the 5' RACE reads with MiXCR anew, one entry per CDR3 protein. Among 26,000 or so distinct CDR3 sequences listed, roughly 20% were seen once. Comments on this clonotype: No antigen is known for it.

V shed 2 bases and J shed 0 bases, with 7 bases lying between them. The CDR3 is 14 amino acids. CDR1 is SGHKS and CDR2 is YYEKEE in the germline V gene (reference sequence). The unsorted libraries were prepared from 2 million PBMCs (stored at -80 C). Study conclusions and caveats: Private repertoires in all groups were suggested by the finding that expanded clones across subjects shared no CDR3 amino acid sequences. The greatest TCR clonal expansion occurred in HTLV-1-associated myelopathy and the least in multiple sclerosis, which fell below healthy controls.

The sample taken for sequencing was PBMCs. The chain links TRBV5-5 to TRBJ2-3, with no clear D. This receptor was identified in a woman aged 55-70 years in good health. The DNA for the CDR3 is TGTGCCAGCAGCTTCGCAGCGAGCACAGATACGCAGTATTTT. Translated, it gives CASSFAASTDTQYF.